A single sample is the source of the 24 T cell receptor beta chains below, sequenced in a study of CD8 T cells in ankylosing spondylitis (dated by TCRdb to the late 2010s). Study-wide conclusions, independent of this receptor: Blood from ankylosing spondylitis patients appeared to be characterized by a TCR beta motif composed of eight highly homologous amino acid variants.

Preparation of the library involved 5' RACE. The instrument given in TCRdb is Illumina HiSeq 2500. The raw public data were reprocessed by TCRdb itself: fastp quality trimming at Q25, MiXCR clonotype calling, in-frame beta chains only. CDR3 protein sequences are deduplicated, and each keeps its most common genes and DNA. Across this sample there are under 850,000 distinct CDR3 sequences, with roughly 20% seen only once. The top ten hold about 20% of the sample. Antigen specificity for these receptors is unknown. The sample was blood, either unsorted or a sorted T cell fraction (not recorded which). These receptors were taken from a male donor with ankylosing spondylitis.

The chain is built from TRBV20-1 and TRBJ2-1, with D maybe TRBD2 (6 bases). From germline, CDR1 is DFQATT and CDR2 SNEGSKA (reference sequence). V was shortened by 0 bases and J by 6 bases, with 12 bases between the two germline ends. This CDR3 has 14 residues. The CDR3 nucleotides are TGCAGTGCTAGAGATGTCCAGCGGGCCAATGAGCAGTTCTTC. Protein product: CSARDVQRANEQFF.

The chain employs TRBV2 and TRBJ2-1; D call uncertain. The CDR3 contains 14 residues. Deletions cut 10 bases from V and 0 bases from J, with 13 bases between. Germline V gene data show CDR1 as SNHLY and CDR2 as FYNNEI. CDR3 loop: CAIHNPSSYNEQFF. Here the CDR3 DNA reads TGTGCCATCCATAACCCGAGCTCCTACAATGAGCAGTTCTTC.

The chain's CDR3 is CSARASGTAARETQYF. CDR3 nucleotide sequence: TGCAGTGCTAGAGCGTCGGGCACCGCGGCCCGAGAGACCCAGTACTTC. The V and J genes are TRBV20-1 and TRBJ2-5, with D unclear. This CDR3 spans 16 amino acids. The germline CDR1 and CDR2 sequences are DFQATT and SNEGSKA (reference sequence). Trimming stripped 1 base from V and 4 bases from J, with 19 bases between.

The chain recombines TRBV24-1 with TRBJ2-3; a possible D gene is TRBD1 (5 bases). V lost 0 bases and J 2 bases, leaving 11 bases between the germline ends. Germline CDR1 reads KGHDR; CDR2 reads SFDVKD. This CDR3 has 16 residues. The DNA of the CDR3 is TGTGCCACCAGTGATTTGTGGCACAGGTACACAGATACGCAGTATTTT. This sequence encodes CATSDLWHRYTDTQYF.

This clonotype turned up a few times. The rearrangement links TRBV28 to TRBJ2-3, with 12 bases aligning to TRBD2. The CDR3 length is 16 residues. J lost 3 bases, V lost 4 bases, and 5 bases had no gene match. Germline values: CDR1 MDHEN, CDR2 SYDVKM. The CDR3 loop is CASSSPGTSGTDTQYF. In nucleotides, the CDR3 is TGTGCCAGCAGTTCCCCCGGGACTAGCGGGACAGATACGCAGTATTTT.

The sample holds a few counts of this clonotype. V is TRBV29-1 and J is TRBJ1-1; 7 positions match TRBD1. CDR1 is SQVTM, CDR2 ANQGSEA, per germline. V shed 4 bases and J 3 bases; nucleotides not matched to a gene: 2. This CDR3 spans 12 amino acids. The CDR3 spells CSVARGDTEAFF. The CDR3 bases are TGCAGCGTTGCCAGGGGGGACACTGAAGCTTTCTTT.

The sample holds many counts of this clonotype. The chain joins TRBV15 to TRBJ2-2; 8 bases are a match to TRBD2. The CDR3 contains 16 residues. After removal of 0 bases from V and 5 bases from J, the junction contained 5 bases not matched to a gene. The V gene's germline CDR1 is LNHNV and CDR2 YYDKDF (reference sequence). CDR3 residues: CATSRDSGGETGELFF. The CDR3 DNA follows: TGTGCCACCAGCAGAGATTCCGGGGGGGAGACCGGGGAGCTGTTTTTT.

In its sample, this clonotype was seen a few times. The chain recombines TRBV18 with TRBJ2-7; TRBD2 aligns across 8 bases. Looked up from germline, CDR1 is KGHSH and CDR2 is LQKENI. CDR3 length: 15 residues. The V segment lost 5 bases and the J segment 4 bases; nucleotides outside the gene matches: 10. DNA for the CDR3: TGTGCCAGCTCAGCCCAGACGGGAGGGATATACGAGCAGTACTTC. It specifies CASSAQTGGIYEQYF.

This chain links TRBV5-1 with TRBJ2-7; 8 positions agree with TRBD1. The germline CDR1 and CDR2 sequences are SGHRS and YFSETQ. The CDR3 extends over 15 amino acids. Trimming at V came to 0 bases and at J to 3 bases, leaving 5 bases not matched to a gene. The CDR3 spells CASSLGTGSLYEQYF. The CDR3 DNA is TGCGCCAGCAGCTTGGGGACAGGGAGCCTCTACGAGCAGTACTTC.

This clonotype was detected a few times. This chain uses TRBV20-1 with TRBJ2-7, with 14 bases identical to TRBD2. The CDR3 runs 15 residues. J was trimmed by 4 bases and V by 5 bases; bases with no gene match: 7. Germline loops: CDR1 DFQATT, CDR2 SNEGSKA (reference sequence). CDR3 in DNA: TGCAGTGCTCCCCGGGGGACTAGCGGGGGATACGAGCAGTACTTC. It encodes CSAPRGTSGGYEQYF.

This clonotype has only a few counts. V is TRBV6-6 and J is TRBJ2-1; the D gene is possibly TRBD2 (7 bases). The germline V and J ends were trimmed by 6 bases and 8 bases, with 11 bases remaining between them. Germline CDR1 and CDR2: MNHNY and SVGAGI (reference sequence). The CDR3 is 12 amino acids. The CDR3 sequence: CASSKGGDEQFF. The CDR3 coding sequence is TGTGCCAGCAGCAAGGGGGGGGATGAGCAGTTCTTC.

V is TRBV28 and J is TRBJ2-7, with D perhaps TRBD1 or TRBD2 (6 bases each). The V and J ends lost 6 bases and 2 bases respectively, with 8 bases between them. The germline gives CDR1 MDHEN, CDR2 SYDVKM. This CDR3 has 12 residues. The CDR3 sequence is CASRGGPYEQYF. The CDR3 nucleotides read TGTGCCAGCAGGGGGGGCCCCTACGAGCAGTACTTC.

V is TRBV7-2 and J is TRBJ2-5; possibly TRBD2 for D (6 bases). The CDR3 contains 15 residues. V lost 0 bases, J lost 1 base, and 9 bases lay in between. Looked up from germline, CDR1 is SGHTA and CDR2 is FQGNSA. DNA for the CDR3: TGTGCCAGCAGCTTAGCCCCGGGACTCCAAGAGACCCAGTACTTC. Protein: CASSLAPGLQETQYF. Complete variable domain (other parts from reference TRBV7-2 and TRBJ2-5): GAGVSQSPSNKVTEKGKDVELRCDPISGHTALYWYRQSLGQGLEFLIYFQGNSAPDKSGLPSDRFSAERTGGSVSTLTIQRTQQEDSAVYLCASSLAPGLQETQYFGPGTRLLVL.

The chain employs TRBV12-3 or TRBV12-4 and TRBJ2-1, with TRBD1 identical over 8 bases. The junction had 11 bases not matched to a gene; V was cut back by 3 bases and J by 1 base. The CDR3 is 18 residues long. The CDR3 is CASSFADRAMLSYNEQFF. CDR3 in DNA: TGTGCCAGCAGTTTCGCGGACAGGGCCATGCTTTCCTACAATGAGCAGTTCTTC.

The J gene is TRBJ2-2, the V gene TRBV29-1; D is perhaps TRBD1 or TRBD2 (5 bases each). Germline assignment: CDR1 SQVTM and CDR2 ANQGSEA. CDR3 size: 13 residues. Trimming left V 4 bases short and J 2 bases short, with 8 bases between. The CDR3 loop is CSVVGVNTGELFF. In nucleotides, the CDR3 is TGCAGCGTTGTGGGGGTCAACACCGGGGAGCTGTTTTTT.

The CDR3 is CASSLGTGQKYEAFF. The CDR3 DNA is TGCGCCAGCAGCTTGGGGACAGGGCAAAAATATGAAGCTTTCTTT. This chain connects TRBV5-1 to TRBJ1-1; 8 nucleotides align to TRBD1. There are 15 residues in the CDR3. The J segment lost 7 bases and the V segment lost 0 bases, leaving 8 bases of the junction unmatched. Germline assignment: CDR1 SGHRS and CDR2 YFSETQ.

The chain links TRBV5-1 to TRBJ1-2; tentative D call: TRBD1 (5 bases). V lost 2 bases, J lost 4 bases, and 15 bases lay in between. The CDR3 has 15 amino acids. CDR1 is SGHRS, CDR2 YFSETQ, per germline. CDR3 in DNA: TGCGCCAGCAGCTTAGGAGACGGGACCTTCTATGGCTACACCTTC. This codes for CASSLGDGTFYGYTF.

A few counts support this clonotype. The chain links TRBV5-1 to TRBJ1-1; 8 bases match TRBD1. The CDR3 consists of 15 residues. Unmatched junction bases numbered 5, after V lost 4 bases and J lost 0 bases. Germline-derived CDR1 and CDR2 are SGHRS and YFSETQ. As DNA, the CDR3 is TGCGCCAGCAGCAAGACAGGGGCTATGAACACTGAAGCTTTCTTT. Protein: CASSKTGAMNTEAFF.

This clonotype occurred a few times. The V call is TRBV9, the J call TRBJ2-2; D is possibly TRBD1 (6 bases). The germline V and J ends were trimmed by 7 bases and 5 bases, with 21 bases remaining between them. CDR3 length: 16 residues. Per germline, CDR1 SGDLS and CDR2 YYNGEE. CDR3 amino acids: CASPAVPGTRTGELFF. The DNA of the CDR3 is TGTGCCAGCCCCGCGGTTCCGGGGACAAGAACCGGGGAGCTGTTTTTT.

The DNA of the CDR3 is TGCGCCAGCAGCTCCAGTGGGGAGAACTACAATGAGCAGTTCTTC. Protein: CASSSSGENYNEQFF. The genes are TRBV5-1 and TRBJ2-1; tentatively, D is TRBD2 (5 bases). The CDR3 length is 15 residues. Germline V CDR1 and CDR2: SGHRS, YFSETQ. V gave up 3 bases and J gave up 3 bases, with 13 bases separating them.

This clonotype was detected only a few times. For the CDR3, the DNA is TGTGCCAGCAGCCCTTACGGGACGGGCGGGCTGGGGACTGAAGCTTTCTTT. It specifies CASSPYGTGGLGTEAFF. This chain connects TRBV5-5 to TRBJ1-1, with D perhaps matching TRBD1 (5 bases). The germline V and J ends were trimmed by 4 bases and 5 bases, with 24 bases remaining between them. Germline-derived CDR1 and CDR2 are SGHKS and YYEKEE (reference sequence). The CDR3 has 17 residues.

This clonotype was found a few times. The rearrangement links TRBV20-1 to TRBJ2-5; TRBD2 might be the D (5 bases). Germline CDR1 reads DFQATT; CDR2 reads SNEGSKA (reference sequence). V lost 6 bases and J lost 0, with 14 bases in between. There are 14 residues in the CDR3. CDR3 protein: CSAPGRGYQETQYF. The CDR3 DNA is TGCAGTGCCCCGGGTCGCGGGTACCAAGAGACCCAGTACTTC.

The V and J genes are TRBV7-3 and TRBJ1-1; no clear D. This CDR3 has 13 amino acids. Trimming pared 4 bases from V and 1 base from J, leaving 7 bases between. Germline lookup yields CDR1 SGHTA and CDR2 FQGTGA. The chain's CDR3 is CASSSTPNTEAFF. CDR3 nucleotide sequence: TGTGCCAGCAGCTCCACCCCGAACACTGAAGCTTTCTTT.

This chain links TRBV5-1 with TRBJ1-2, with 7 bases fitting TRBD1. Germline-derived CDR1 and CDR2 are SGHRS and YFSETQ. The CDR3 is 15 residues long. J was trimmed by 4 bases and V by 4 bases; bases with no gene match: 10. CDR3: CASSPEGGTAYGYTF. The CDR3, as DNA: TGCGCCAGCAGCCCGGAAGGGGGGACAGCCTATGGCTACACCTTC. Complete variable domain (other parts from reference TRBV5-1 and TRBJ1-2): KAGVTQTPRYLIKTRGQQVTLSCSPISGHRSVSWYQQTPGQGLQFLFEYFSETQRNKGNFPGRFSGRQFSNSRSEMNVSTLELGDSALYLCASSPEGGTAYGYTFGSGTRLTVV.